Listed below are T cell receptor beta chains from one sample, sequenced in a study of cytomegalovirus exposure and HLA in healthy donors. The assay was immunoSEQ multiplex PCR, and TCRdb's table has in-frame clones only and misses some. The sample includes approximately 130,000 clones, approximately 80% of them seen just once. Sequences were obtained from PBMCs. All receptors come from a man between 18 and 35 years old in good health and CMV-seropositive. The CDR3 runs from the conserved cysteine through the conserved F or W. D genes are given only for firm matches. Size values are once, few and many counts, or a class for expanded clones, and some rows have none.

J gene	D gene	clone size	V gene	CDR3 protein	CDR3 DNA
TRBJ1-6	TRBD1	-	TRBV5-1	CASSPGRGLKSSPLHF	TGCGCCAGCAGCCCGGGCAGGGGGCTAAAATCTTCACCCCTCCACTTT
TRBJ2-3	TRBD2	once	TRBV10-3	CAISGGGGVYTDTQYF	TGTGCCATCAGTGGGGGCGGGGGGGTCTACACAGATACGCAGTATTTT
TRBJ1-3	-	-	TRBV5-6	CASSRQLTSGNTVYF	TGTGCCAGCAGCCGACAGCTTACCTCTGGAAACACCGTATATTTT
TRBJ1-5	TRBD1	-	TRBV6-1	CASSPTGGSYQPQHF	TGTGCCAGCAGTCCGACAGGGGGATCGTATCAGCCCCAGCATTTT
TRBJ1-4	TRBD1	-	TRBV7-9	CASSSIRDRVVEKLFF	TGTGCCAGCAGCTCCATCCGGGACAGGGTCGTTGAAAAACTGTTTTTT
TRBJ1-2	-	-	TRBV5-4	CASSLTGSSGGYTF	TGTGCCAGCAGCCTGACAGGTTCGTCGGGGGGCTACACCTTC
TRBJ2-2	-	few	TRBV6-6	CASSYGGTGAGELFF	TGTGCCAGCAGTTATGGGGGAACGGGGGCCGGGGAGCTGTTTTTT
TRBJ1-1	TRBD1	few	TRBV27	CASSLRTQGAEAFF	TGTGCCAGCAGTTTACGGACACAGGGGGCTGAAGCTTTCTTT
TRBJ2-1	-	-	TRBV9	CASMGQAPYNEQFF	TGTGCCAGCATGGGACAAGCGCCATACAATGAGCAGTTCTTC
TRBJ2-2	TRBD1	few	TRBV6-6	CASTPDRGSTGELFF	TGTGCCAGCACCCCGGACAGGGGTTCTACCGGGGAGCTGTTTTTT